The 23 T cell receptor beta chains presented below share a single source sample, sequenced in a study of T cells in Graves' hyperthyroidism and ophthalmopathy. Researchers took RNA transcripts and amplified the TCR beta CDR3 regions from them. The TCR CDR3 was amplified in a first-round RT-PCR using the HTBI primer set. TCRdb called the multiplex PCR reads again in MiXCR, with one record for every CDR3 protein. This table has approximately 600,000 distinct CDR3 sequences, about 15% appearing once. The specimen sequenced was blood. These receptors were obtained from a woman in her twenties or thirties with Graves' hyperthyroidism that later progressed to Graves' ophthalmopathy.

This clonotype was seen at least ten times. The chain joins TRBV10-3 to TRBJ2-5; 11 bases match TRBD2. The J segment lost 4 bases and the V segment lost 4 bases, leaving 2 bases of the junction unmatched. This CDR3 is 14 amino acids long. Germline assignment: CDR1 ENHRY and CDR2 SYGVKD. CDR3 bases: TGTGCCATCAGTGGAGGACTAGCGGGAGAGACCCAGTACTTC. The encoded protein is CAISGGLAGETQYF.

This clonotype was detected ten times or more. As DNA, the CDR3 is TGTGCCAGCAGGGCGGACAGCACCTACAATGAGCAGTTCTTC. It specifies CASRADSTYNEQFF. This chain joins TRBV28 and TRBJ2-1; possibly TRBD1 for D (6 bases). Germline V gives CDR1 MDHEN, CDR2 SYDVKM. Trimming removed 6 bases from V and 2 bases from J, with 11 bases in between. CDR3 length: 14 residues.

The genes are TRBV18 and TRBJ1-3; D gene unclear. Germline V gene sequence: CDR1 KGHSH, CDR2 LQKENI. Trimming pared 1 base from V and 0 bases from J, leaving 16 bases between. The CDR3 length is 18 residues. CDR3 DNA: TGTGCCAGCTCACCACAACCTTTGGGAATCTACTCTGGAAACACCATATATTTT. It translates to CASSPQPLGIYSGNTIYF.

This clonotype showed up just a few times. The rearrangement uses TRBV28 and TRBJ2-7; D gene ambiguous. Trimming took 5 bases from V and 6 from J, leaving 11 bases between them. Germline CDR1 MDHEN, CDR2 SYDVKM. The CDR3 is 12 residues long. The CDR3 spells CASSQPPIEQYF. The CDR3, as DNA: TGTGCCAGCAGTCAGCCACCGATCGAGCAGTACTTC.

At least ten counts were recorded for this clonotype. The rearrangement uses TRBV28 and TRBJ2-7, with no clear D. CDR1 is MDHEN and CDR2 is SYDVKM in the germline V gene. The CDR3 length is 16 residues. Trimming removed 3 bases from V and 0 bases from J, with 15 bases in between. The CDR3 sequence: CASSFSSRARSYEQYF. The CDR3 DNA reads TGTGCCAGCAGTTTTTCGTCACGGGCCCGCTCCTACGAGCAGTACTTC.

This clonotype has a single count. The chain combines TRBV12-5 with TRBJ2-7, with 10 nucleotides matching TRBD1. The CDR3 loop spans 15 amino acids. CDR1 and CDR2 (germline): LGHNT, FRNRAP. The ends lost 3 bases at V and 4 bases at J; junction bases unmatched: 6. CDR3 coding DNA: TGTGCTAGTGGTTTTGGGGACAGGGGCGATTACGAGCAGTACTTC. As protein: CASGFGDRGDYEQYF.

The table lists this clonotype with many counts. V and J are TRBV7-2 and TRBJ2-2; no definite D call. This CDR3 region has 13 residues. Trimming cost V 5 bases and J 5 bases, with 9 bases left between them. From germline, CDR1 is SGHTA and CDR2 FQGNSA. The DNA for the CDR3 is TGTGCCAGCAGCCAGCGTGGAACCGGGGAGCTGTTTTTT. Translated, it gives CASSQRGTGELFF.

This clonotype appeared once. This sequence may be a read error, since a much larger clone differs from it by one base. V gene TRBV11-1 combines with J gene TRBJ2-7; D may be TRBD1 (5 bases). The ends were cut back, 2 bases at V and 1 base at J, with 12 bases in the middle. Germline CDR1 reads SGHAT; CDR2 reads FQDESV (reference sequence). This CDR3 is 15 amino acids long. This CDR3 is CASSLYEGVSYEQYF. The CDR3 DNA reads TGTGCCAGCAGCTTATATGAAGGGGTTTCCTACGAGCAGTACTTC.

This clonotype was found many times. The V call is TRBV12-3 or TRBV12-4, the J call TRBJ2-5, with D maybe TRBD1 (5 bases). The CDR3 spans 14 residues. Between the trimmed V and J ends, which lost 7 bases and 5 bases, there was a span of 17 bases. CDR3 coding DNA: TGTGCCAGCACCCCTAGGGGTTCCGGGGAGACCCAGTACTTC. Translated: CASTPRGSGETQYF.

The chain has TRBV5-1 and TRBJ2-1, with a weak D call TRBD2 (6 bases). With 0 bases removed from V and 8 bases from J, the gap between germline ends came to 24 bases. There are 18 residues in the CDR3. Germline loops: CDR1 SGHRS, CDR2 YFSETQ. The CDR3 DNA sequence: TGCGCCAGCAGCTTGGCTGGAGGGGTAAGATACGGGAACCATGAGCAGTTCTTC. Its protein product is CASSLAGGVRYGNHEQFF.

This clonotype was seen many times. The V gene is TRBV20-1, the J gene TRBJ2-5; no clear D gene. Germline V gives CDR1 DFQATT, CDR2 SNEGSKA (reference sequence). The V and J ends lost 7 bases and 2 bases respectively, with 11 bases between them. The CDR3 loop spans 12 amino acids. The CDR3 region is CSGPNVQETQYF. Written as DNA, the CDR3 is TGCAGTGGTCCAAACGTACAAGAGACCCAGTACTTC.

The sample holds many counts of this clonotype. CDR3 DNA: TGTGCCAGCAGCGTCGCACAGGGGAACACTGAAGCTTTCTTT. Translated, it gives CASSVAQGNTEAFF. The gene calls are TRBV11-3 and TRBJ1-1; D possibly corresponds to TRBD1 (6 bases). The CDR3 is 14 residues long. V lost 5 bases and J 1 base, leaving 11 bases between the germline ends. In germline, CDR1 is SGHNT, CDR2 YENEEA.

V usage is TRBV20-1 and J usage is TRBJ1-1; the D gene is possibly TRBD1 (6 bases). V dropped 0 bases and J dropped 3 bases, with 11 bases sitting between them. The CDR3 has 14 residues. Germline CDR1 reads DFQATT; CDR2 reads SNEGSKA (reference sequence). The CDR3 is CSARDEGDYTEAFF. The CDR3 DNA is TGCAGTGCTAGAGATGAGGGGGATTACACTGAAGCTTTCTTT.

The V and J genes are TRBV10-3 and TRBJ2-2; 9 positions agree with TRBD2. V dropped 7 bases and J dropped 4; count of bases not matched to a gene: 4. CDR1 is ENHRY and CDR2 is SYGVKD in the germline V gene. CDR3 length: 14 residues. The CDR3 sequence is CAITAGGPTGELFF. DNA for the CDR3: TGTGCCATCACAGCGGGAGGACCCACCGGGGAGCTGTTTTTT.

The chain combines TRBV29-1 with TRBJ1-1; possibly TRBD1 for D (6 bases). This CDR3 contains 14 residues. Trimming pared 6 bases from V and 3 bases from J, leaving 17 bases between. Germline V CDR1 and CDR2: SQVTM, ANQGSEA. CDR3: CSVSLGGVDTEAFF. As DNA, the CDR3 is TGCAGCGTCTCTCTCGGGGGCGTCGACACTGAAGCTTTCTTT.

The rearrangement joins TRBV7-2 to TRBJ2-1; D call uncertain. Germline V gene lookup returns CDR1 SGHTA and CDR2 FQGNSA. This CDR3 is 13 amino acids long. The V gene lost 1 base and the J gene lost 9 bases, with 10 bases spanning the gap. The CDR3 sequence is CASSLGVYGEQFF. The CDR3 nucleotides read TGTGCCAGCAGCTTAGGAGTGTACGGTGAGCAGTTCTTC.

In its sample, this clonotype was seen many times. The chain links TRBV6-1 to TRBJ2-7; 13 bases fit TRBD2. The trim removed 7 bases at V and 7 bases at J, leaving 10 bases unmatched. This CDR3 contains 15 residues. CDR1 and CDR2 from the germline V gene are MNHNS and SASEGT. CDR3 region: CASTAGTSGAQEQYF. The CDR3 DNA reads TGTGCCAGCACCGCAGGGACTAGCGGGGCCCAGGAGCAGTACTTC.

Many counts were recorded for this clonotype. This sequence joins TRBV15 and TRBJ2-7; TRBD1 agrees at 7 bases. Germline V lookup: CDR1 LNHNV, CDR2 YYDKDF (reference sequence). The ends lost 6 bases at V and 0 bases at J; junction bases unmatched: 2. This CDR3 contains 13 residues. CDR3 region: CATRRQGSYEQYF. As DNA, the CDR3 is TGTGCCACCAGGAGACAGGGCTCCTACGAGCAGTACTTC.

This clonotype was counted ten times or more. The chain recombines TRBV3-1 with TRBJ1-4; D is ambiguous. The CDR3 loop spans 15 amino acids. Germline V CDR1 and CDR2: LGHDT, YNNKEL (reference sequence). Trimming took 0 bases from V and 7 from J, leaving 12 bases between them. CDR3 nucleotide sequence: TGTGCCAGCAGCCAAGATGGGTCGGGAGGTGAAAAACTGTTTTTT. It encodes CASSQDGSGGEKLFF. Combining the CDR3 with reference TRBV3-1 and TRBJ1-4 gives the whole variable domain DTAVSQTPKYLVTQMGNDKSIKCEQNLGHDTMYWYKQDSKKFLKIMFSYNNKELIINETVPNRFSPKSPDKAHLNLHINSLELGDSAVYFCASSQDGSGGEKLFFGSGTQLSVL.

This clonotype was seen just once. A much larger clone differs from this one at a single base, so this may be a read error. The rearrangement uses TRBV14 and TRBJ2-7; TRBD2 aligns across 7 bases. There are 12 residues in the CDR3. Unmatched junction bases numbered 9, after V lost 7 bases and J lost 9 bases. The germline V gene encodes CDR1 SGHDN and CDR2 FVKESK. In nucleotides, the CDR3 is TGTGCCAGCACCCACGGTACGGGGGGGCAGTACTTC. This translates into CASTHGTGGQYF.

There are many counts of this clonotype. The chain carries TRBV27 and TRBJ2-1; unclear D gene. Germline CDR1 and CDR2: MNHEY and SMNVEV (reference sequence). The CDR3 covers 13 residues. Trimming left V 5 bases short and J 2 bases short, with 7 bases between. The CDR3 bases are TGTGCCAGCAGTCCCCGGACCTACAATGAGCAGTTCTTC. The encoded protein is CASSPRTYNEQFF.

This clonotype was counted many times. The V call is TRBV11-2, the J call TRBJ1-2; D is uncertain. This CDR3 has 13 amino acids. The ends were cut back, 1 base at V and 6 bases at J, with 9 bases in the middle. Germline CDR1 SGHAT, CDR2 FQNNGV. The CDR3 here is CASSLGSKDGYTF. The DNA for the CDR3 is TGTGCCAGCAGCTTAGGGAGCAAGGATGGCTACACCTTC. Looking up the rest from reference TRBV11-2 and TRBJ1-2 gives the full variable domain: EAGVAQSPRYKIIEKRQSVAFWCNPISGHATLYWYQQILGQGPKLLIQFQNNGVVDDSQLPKDRFSAERLKGVDSTLKIQPAKLEDSAVYLCASSLGSKDGYTFGSGTRLTVV.

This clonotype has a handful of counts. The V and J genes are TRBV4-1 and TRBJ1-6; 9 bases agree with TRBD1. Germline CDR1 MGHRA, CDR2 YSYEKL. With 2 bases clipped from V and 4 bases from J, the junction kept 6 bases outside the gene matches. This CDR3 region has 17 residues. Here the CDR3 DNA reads TGCGCCAGCAGCCAACAACCCGGGACAGGGTATAATTCACCCCTCCACTTT. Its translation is CASSQQPGTGYNSPLHF.